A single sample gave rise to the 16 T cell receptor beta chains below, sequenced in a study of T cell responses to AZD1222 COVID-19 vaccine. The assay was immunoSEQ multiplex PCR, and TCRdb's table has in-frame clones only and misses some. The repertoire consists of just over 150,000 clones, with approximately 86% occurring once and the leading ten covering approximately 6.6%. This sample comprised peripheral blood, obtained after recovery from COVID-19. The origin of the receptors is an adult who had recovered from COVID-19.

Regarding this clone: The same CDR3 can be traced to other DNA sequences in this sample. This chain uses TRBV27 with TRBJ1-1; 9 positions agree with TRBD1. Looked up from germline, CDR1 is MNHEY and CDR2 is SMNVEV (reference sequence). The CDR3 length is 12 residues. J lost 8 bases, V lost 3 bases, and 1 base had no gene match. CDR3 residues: CASSFGTGEAFF. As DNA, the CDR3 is TGTGCCAGCAGTTTTGGGACAGGGGAAGCTTTCTTT.

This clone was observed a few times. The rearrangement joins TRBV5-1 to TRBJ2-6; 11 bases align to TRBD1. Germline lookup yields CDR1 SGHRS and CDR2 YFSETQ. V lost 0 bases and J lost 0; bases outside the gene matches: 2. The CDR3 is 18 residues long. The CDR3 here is CASSLGGTGGSGANVLTF. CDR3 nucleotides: TGCGCCAGCAGCTTGGGTGGGACAGGGGGCTCTGGGGCCAACGTCCTGACTTTC.

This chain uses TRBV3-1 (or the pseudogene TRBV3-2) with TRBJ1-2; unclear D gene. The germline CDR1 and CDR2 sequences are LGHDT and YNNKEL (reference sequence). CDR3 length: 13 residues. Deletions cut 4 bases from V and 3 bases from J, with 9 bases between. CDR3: CASSPQTDYGYTF. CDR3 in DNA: TGTGCCAGCAGCCCCCAAACAGACTATGGCTACACCTTC.

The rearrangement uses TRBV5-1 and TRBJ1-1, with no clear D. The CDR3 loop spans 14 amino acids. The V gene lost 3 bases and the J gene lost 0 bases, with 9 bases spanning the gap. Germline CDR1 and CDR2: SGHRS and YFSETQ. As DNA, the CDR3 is TGCGCCAGCAGCTCCCTCGGGTTGAACACTGAAGCTTTCTTT. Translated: CASSSLGLNTEAFF.

The DNA for the CDR3 is TGTGCCAGTAGTCCCTTAACAGGGGGCAGGGGTGGCTACACCTTC. The encoded protein is CASSPLTGGRGGYTF. The chain has TRBV19 and TRBJ1-2; TRBD1 matches at 9 bases. The V segment lost 5 bases and the J segment 7 bases; nucleotides outside the gene matches: 11. Germline V gene data show CDR1 as LNHDA and CDR2 as SQIVND (reference sequence). The CDR3 length is 15 residues.

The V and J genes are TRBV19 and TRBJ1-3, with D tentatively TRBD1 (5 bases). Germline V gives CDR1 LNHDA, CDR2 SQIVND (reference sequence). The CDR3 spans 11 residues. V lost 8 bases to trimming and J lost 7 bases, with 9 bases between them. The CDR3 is CASGGSNTIYF. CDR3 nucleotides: TGTGCCAGTGGGGGAAGTAACACCATATATTTT.

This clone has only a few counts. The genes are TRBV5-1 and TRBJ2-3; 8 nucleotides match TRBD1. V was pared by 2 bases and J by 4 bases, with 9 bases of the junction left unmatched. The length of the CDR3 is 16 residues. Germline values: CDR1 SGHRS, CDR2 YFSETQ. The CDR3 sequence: CASSFSRAGGADTQYF. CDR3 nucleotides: TGCGCCAGCAGCTTCTCTCGCGCAGGGGGCGCAGATACGCAGTATTTT. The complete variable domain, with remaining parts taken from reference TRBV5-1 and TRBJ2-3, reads KAGVTQTPRYLIKTRGQQVTLSCSPISGHRSVSWYQQTPGQGLQFLFEYFSETQRNKGNFPGRFSGRQFSNSRSEMNVSTLELGDSALYLCASSFSRAGGADTQYFGPGTRLTVL.

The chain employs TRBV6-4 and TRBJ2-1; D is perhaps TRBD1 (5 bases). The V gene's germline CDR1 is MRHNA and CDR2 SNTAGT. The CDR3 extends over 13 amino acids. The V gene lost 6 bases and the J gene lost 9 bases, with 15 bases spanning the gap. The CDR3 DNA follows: TGTGCCAGCAGCGCCCAGGGTGGTGGTGAGCAGTTCTTC. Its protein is CASSAQGGGEQFF.

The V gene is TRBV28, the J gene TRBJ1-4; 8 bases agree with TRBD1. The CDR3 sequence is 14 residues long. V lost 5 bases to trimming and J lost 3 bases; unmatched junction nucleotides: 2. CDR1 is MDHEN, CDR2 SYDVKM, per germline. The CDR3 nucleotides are TGTGCCAGCAGTAGGGACAGGTCTAATGAAAAACTGTTTTTT. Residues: CASSRDRSNEKLFF.

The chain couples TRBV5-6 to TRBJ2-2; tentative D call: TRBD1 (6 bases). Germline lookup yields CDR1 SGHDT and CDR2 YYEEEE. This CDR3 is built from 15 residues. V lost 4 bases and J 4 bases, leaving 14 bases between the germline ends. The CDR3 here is CASSRTGHPTGELFF. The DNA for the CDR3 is TGTGCCAGCAGCCGGACGGGACACCCCACCGGGGAGCTGTTTTTT.

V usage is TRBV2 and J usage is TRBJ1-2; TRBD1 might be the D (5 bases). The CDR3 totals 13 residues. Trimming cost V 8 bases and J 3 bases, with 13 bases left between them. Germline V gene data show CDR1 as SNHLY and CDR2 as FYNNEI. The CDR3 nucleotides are TGTGCCAGCCGGGGCCCAGCGGACTATGGCTACACCTTC. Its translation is CASRGPADYGYTF. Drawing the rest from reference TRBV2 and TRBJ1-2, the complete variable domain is EPEVTQTPSHQVTQMGQEVILRCVPISNHLYFYWYRQILGQKVEFLVSFYNNEISEKSEIFDDQFSVERPDGSNFTLKIRSTKLEDSAMYFCASRGPADYGYTFGSGTRLTVV.

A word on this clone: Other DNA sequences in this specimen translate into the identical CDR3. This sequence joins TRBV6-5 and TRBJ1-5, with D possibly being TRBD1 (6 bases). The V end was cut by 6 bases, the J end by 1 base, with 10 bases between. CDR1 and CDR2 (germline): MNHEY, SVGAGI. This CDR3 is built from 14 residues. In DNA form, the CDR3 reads TGTGCCAGCAGCTCAAGGGGGAGCAATCAGCCCCAGCATTTT. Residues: CASSSRGSNQPQHF.

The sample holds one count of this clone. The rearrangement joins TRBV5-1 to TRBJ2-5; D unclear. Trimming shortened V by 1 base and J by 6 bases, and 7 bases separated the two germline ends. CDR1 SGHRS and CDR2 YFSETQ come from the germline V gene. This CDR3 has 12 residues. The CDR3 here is CASSLRAQTQYF. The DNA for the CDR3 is TGCGCCAGCAGCTTGAGGGCGCAGACCCAGTACTTC. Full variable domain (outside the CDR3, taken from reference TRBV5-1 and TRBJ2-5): KAGVTQTPRYLIKTRGQQVTLSCSPISGHRSVSWYQQTPGQGLQFLFEYFSETQRNKGNFPGRFSGRQFSNSRSEMNVSTLELGDSALYLCASSLRAQTQYFGPGTRLLVL.

The CDR3 nucleotides are TGTGCCAGCAGCTCTCCGGGACCCCAGAACACCGGGGAGCTGTTTTTT. The encoded protein is CASSSPGPQNTGELFF. The V call is TRBV25-1, the J call TRBJ2-2, with D possibly being TRBD1 or TRBD2 (5 bases each). The CDR3 sequence is 16 residues long. From germline, CDR1 is MGHDK and CDR2 SYGVNS. V gave up 6 bases and J gave up 1 base, with 15 bases separating them.

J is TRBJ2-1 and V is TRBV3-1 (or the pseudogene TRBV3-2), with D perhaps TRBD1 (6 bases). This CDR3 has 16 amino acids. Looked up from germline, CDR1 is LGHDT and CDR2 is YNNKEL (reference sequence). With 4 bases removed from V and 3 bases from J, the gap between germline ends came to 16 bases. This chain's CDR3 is CASSRPGTQNYNEQFF. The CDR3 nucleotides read TGTGCCAGCAGCCGGCCCGGGACACAGAACTACAATGAGCAGTTCTTC.

The CDR3 DNA sequence: TGTGCCAGCAGTCTCGGTCGAGGCCAGCCCCAGCATTTT. Protein: CASSLGRGQPQHF. The chain couples TRBV3-1 (or the pseudogene TRBV3-2) to TRBJ1-5, with D uncertain. This CDR3 has 13 residues. V lost 6 bases to trimming and J lost 7 bases, with 13 bases between them. Germline lookup yields CDR1 LGHDT and CDR2 YNNKEL (reference sequence).